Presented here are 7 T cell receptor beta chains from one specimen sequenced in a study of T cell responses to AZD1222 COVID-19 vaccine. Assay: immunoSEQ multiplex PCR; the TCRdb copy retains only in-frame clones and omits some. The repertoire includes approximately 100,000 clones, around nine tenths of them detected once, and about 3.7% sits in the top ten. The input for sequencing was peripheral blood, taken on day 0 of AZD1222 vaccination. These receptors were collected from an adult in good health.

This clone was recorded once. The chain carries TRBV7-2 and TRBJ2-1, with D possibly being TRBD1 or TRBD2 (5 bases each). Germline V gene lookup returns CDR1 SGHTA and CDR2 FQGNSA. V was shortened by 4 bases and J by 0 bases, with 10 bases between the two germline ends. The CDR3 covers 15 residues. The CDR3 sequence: CASSYGDGSYNEQFF. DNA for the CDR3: TGTGCCAGCAGCTACGGGGACGGCTCCTACAATGAGCAGTTCTTC. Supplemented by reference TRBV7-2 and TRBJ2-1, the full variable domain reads GAGVSQSPSNKVTEKGKDVELRCDPISGHTALYWYRQSLGQGLEFLIYFQGNSAPDKSGLPSDRFSAERTGGSVSTLTIQRTQQEDSAVYLCASSYGDGSYNEQFFGPGTRLTVL.

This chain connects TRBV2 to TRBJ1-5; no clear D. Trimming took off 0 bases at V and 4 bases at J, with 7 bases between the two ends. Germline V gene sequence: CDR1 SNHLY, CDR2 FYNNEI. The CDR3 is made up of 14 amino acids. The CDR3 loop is CASSEATVNQPQHF. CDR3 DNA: TGTGCCAGCAGTGAAGCGACCGTGAATCAGCCCCAGCATTTT.

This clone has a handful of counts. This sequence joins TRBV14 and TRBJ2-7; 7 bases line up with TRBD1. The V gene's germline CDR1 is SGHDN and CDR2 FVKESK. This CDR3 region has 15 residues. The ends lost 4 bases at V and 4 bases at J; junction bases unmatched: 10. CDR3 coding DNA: TGTGCCAGCAGCCGACGGGGACAGACGGGTTACGAGCAGTACTTC. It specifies CASSRRGQTGYEQYF.

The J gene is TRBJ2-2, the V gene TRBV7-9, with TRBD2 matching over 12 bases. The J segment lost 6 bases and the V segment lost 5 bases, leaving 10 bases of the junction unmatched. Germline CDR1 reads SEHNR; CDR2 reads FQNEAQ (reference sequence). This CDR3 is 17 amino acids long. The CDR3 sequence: CASSPPFSSGGAGELFF. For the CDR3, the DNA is TGTGCCAGCAGCCCCCCTTTCTCTAGCGGGGGGGCCGGGGAGCTGTTTTTT.

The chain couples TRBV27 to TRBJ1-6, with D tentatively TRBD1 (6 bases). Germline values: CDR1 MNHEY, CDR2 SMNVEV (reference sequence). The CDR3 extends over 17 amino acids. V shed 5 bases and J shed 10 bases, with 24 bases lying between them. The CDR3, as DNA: TGTGCCAGCAGTCCCTTAAAAACCGCAACAGGGCGATCACCCCTCCACTTT. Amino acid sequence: CASSPLKTATGRSPLHF.

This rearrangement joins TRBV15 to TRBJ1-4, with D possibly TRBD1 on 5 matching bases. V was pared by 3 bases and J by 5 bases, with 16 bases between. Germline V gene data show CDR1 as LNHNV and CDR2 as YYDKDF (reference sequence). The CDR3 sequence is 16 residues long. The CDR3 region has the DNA TGTGCCACCAGCAGCAGGGCCCAGACGGGGAATGAAAAACTGTTTTTT. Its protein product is CATSSRAQTGNEKLFF. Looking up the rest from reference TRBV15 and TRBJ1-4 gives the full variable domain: DAMVIQNPRYQVTQFGKPVTLSCSQTLNHNVMYWYQQKSSQAPKLLFHYYDKDFNNEADTPDNFQSRRPNTSFCFLDIRSPGLGDTAMYLCATSSRAQTGNEKLFFGSGTQLSVL.

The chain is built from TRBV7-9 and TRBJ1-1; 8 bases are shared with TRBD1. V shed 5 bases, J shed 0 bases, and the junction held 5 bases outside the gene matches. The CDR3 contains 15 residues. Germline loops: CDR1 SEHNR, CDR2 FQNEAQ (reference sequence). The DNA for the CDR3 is TGTGCCAGCAGCCCCAGACAGGGGCTGAACACTGAAGCTTTCTTT. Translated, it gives CASSPRQGLNTEAFF.